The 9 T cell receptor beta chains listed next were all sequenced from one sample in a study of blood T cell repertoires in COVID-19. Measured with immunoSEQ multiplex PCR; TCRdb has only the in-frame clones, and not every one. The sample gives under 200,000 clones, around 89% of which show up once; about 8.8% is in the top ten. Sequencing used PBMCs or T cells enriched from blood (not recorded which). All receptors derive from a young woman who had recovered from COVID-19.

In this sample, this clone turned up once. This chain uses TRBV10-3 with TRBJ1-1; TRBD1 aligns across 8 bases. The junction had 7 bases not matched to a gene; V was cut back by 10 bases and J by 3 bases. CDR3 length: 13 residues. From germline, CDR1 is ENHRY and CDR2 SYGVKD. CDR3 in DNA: TGTGCCAGCTCGACAGGGGTGGACACTGAAGCTTTCTTT. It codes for CASSTGVDTEAFF.

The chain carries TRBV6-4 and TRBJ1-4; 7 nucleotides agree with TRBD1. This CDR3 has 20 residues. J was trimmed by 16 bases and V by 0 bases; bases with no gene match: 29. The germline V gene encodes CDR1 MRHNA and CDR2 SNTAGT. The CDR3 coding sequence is TGTGCCAGCAGTGACTCGAACCAGTCCGTGACCGGGACAGTCACACCGTACTGGTTTTTT. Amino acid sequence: CASSDSNQSVTGTVTPYWFF.

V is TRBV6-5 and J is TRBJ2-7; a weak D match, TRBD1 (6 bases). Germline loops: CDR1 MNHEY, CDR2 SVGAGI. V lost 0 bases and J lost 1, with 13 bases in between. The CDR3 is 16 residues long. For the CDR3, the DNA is TGTGCCAGCAGTTACTCCAGACAGGTAACATCCTACGAGCAGTACTTC. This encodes CASSYSRQVTSYEQYF.

CDR3 amino acids: CASNGGNYGYTF. In nucleotides, the CDR3 is TGTGCCAGCAATGGCGGAAACTATGGCTACACCTTC. The chain is built from TRBV2 and TRBJ1-2; D is uncertain. V lost 7 bases, J lost 2 bases, and 8 bases lay in between. Looked up from germline, CDR1 is SNHLY and CDR2 is FYNNEI. This CDR3 has 12 residues.

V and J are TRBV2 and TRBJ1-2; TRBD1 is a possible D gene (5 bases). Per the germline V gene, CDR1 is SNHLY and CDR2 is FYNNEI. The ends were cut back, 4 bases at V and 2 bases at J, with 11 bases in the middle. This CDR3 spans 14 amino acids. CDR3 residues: CASSGAGLNYGYTF. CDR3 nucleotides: TGTGCCAGCAGTGGGGCGGGACTGAACTATGGCTACACCTTC.

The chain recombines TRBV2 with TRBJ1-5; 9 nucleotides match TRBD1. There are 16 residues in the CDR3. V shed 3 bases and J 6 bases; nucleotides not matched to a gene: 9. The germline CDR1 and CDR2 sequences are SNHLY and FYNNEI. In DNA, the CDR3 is TGTGCCAGCAGTGAGTCCCTACAGGGGGCGAGTCAGCCCCAGCATTTT. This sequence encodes CASSESLQGASQPQHF.

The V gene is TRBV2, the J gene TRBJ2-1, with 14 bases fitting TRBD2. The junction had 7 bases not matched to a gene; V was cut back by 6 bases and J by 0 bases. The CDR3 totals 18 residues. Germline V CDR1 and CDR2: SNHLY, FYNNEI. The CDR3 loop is CASRTPGTSGGSYNEQFF. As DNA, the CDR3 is TGTGCCAGCAGGACCCCCGGGACTAGCGGGGGCTCCTACAATGAGCAGTTCTTC.

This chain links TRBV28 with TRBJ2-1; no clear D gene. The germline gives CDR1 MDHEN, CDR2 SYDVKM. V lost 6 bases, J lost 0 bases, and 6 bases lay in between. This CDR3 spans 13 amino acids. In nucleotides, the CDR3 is TGTGCCAGCAGGTCAGACTCCTACAATGAGCAGTTCTTC. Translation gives CASRSDSYNEQFF.

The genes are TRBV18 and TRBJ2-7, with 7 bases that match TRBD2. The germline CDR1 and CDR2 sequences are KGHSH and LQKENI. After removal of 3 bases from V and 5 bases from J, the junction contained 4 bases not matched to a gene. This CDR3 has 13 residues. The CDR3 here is CASSPGEGHEQYF. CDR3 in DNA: TGTGCCAGCTCACCTGGGGAGGGACACGAGCAGTACTTC.